This T cell receptor (beta chain) was obtained from a study of identical twins. Broader study findings: Conclusions were drawn cross-sectionally by statistical analysis, without following the same donors. The abundant beta clonotypes from cord blood had fewer insertions, and memory repertoires had none of this.

Donors uniformly comprised healthy Caucasians. From the 5' RACE reads, TCRdb called clonotypes with MiXCR, one entry per CDR3 protein. This table holds about 200,000 distinct CDR3 sequences, 10% to 13% found once. V lost 6 bases, J lost 8 bases, and 17 bases lay in between. From germline, CDR1 is LNHDA and CDR2 SQIVND (reference sequence). CDR3 length: 14 amino acids. Concerning this clonotype: What it binds is not known.

This TCR came from a man between 45 and 60 years old in good health. The sequencing sample was made of memory T cells sorted from blood. This chain joins TRBV19 and TRBJ2-1, with D possibly TRBD2 on 7 matching bases. CDR3 sequence: CASRSRGGGDEQFF. In nucleotides, the CDR3 is TGTGCCAGTAGGTCCCGCGGGGGCGGCGATGAGCAGTTCTTC.